Described below is a single TCR beta chain sequence and its context. Germline V gives CDR1 SNHLY, CDR2 FYNNEI. The germline V and J ends were trimmed by 6 bases and 0 bases, with 15 bases remaining between them. The length of the CDR3 is 15 residues. A fixed 40 ng of plasma cfDNA was loaded per sample. Repertoires were generated with immunoSEQ multiplex PCR, while TCRdb's copy carries only in-frame clones and drops some. The sample lists more than 1,000 clones, 81% seen once, with around 8.9% in the top ten. The data belong to a study of blood T cell dynamics during melanoma immunotherapy. This sample's time point: week 3, after first cycle of checkpoint inhibitor.

This TCR was sampled from a human donor with melanoma. The gene calls are TRBV2 and TRBJ2-7; D ambiguous. This sample comprised cell-free DNA from blood, obtained from a patient treated with checkpoint blockade. CDR3 sequence reads: CASRPPRRASYEQYF. The CDR3 region has the DNA TGTGCCAGCAGGCCCCCCCGGCGAGCCTCCTACGAGCAGTACTTC.